This T cell receptor beta chain was captured by sequencing in a study of T cell changes during pregnancy in multiple sclerosis (dated by TCRdb to between 2018 and 2021). Turning to the overall study: In women with multiple sclerosis, the researchers looked at how the T cell repertoire shifted as pregnancy progressed.

The library was produced with the immunoSEQ multiplex PCR assay. What TCRdb holds here is the immuneACCESS table cut down to in-frame rearrangements. Part of the clones is not present; checked against another copy, under half of the missing clones reflect an unresolved V gene, and the others are unexplained. This sample lists under 100,000 clones; about 95% were detected once. Of the sample, 1.1% is held by the ten largest clones. Concerning this clone itself: Its antigen specificity is not known. Per-base qualities were not stored, and no clone one base away is much larger.

Trimming takes 0 bases off V and 0 bases off J; junction bases not matched to a gene: 8. The germline V gene sets CDR1 to SGHTA and CDR2 to FQGNSA. The CDR3 contains 18 residues, cysteine and phenylalanine counted. Only CDR3 DNA is held: 54 bases, read in frame from base 1. This material consisted of peripheral blood, taken in the second trimester of pregnancy. Recombination joined TRBV7-2 with TRBJ2-1, and 7 junction bases match TRBD2. The clonotype originates from a female donor with multiple sclerosis, enrolled in a pregnancy study. This receptor has the CDR3 CASSLALGEGSSYNEQFF. The nucleotide sequence reads as follows: TGTGCCAGCAGCTTAGCGCTGGGGGAGGGGAGCTCCTACAATGAGCAGTTCTTC.